This paragraph covers one T cell receptor (beta chain) sequence. Its antigen remains unidentified. The method was immunoSEQ multiplex PCR; TCRdb's version includes in-frame clones alone and lacks a portion of them. The profile shows about 63,000 clones, around 90% of them singletons. The V and J ends lost 2 bases and 4 bases, in that order; junction bases with no gene match: 8. This CDR3 region has 16 residues. Germline CDR1 is MNHNS and CDR2 is SASEGT. This record belongs to a study of cytomegalovirus exposure and HLA in healthy donors. Study summary: Per a later analysis, the roughly 680 first-cohort and under 150 validation repertoires shared one platform. The study's findings and limits: In vitro confirmation showed a few CMV-associated chains to be CMV antigen specific. The study designated 150 to 200 TCR beta chains cytomegalovirus-associated.

J is TRBJ2-3 and V is TRBV6-1; 8 nucleotides align to TRBD2. The TCR comes from a woman aged 18-35 years in good health and CMV-seronegative. Sequencing used PBMCs. CDR3 protein: CASSERGGGFPDTQYF. The CDR3 bases are TGTGCCAGCAGTGAACGGGGCGGGGGGTTCCCAGATACGCAGTATTTT.